The 17 T cell receptor beta chains given below trace back to one sample, sequenced in a study of blood T cell repertoires in COVID-19. Using immunoSEQ multiplex PCR, the repertoire was profiled, and TCRdb retains in-frame clones only, with some absent. In the table there are 250,000 or so clones, less than 95% of which are singletons. Sequenced sample: PBMCs or T cells enriched from blood (not recorded which). These receptors originate from a man in his forties or fifties who had been exposed to COVID-19.

V gene TRBV11-2 combines with J gene TRBJ2-7; 12 bases match TRBD2. The J segment lost 5 bases and the V segment lost 5 bases, leaving 4 bases of the junction unmatched. Germline V gene data show CDR1 as SGHAT and CDR2 as FQNNGV. This CDR3 is 14 amino acids long. The CDR3 reads CASSPWTSGNEQYF. The CDR3 DNA reads as TGTGCCAGCAGCCCCTGGACTAGCGGGAACGAGCAGTACTTC.

This clone has a single count. The chain carries TRBV18 and TRBJ1-1, with a tentative D call TRBD1 (5 bases). This CDR3 has 13 residues. The germline V gene has CDR1 KGHSH and CDR2 LQKENI. The ends were cut back, 1 base at V and 4 bases at J, with 7 bases in the middle. The CDR3 coding sequence is TGTGCCAGCTCACCACAAAGGGGCACTGAAGCTTTCTTT. Translation: CASSPQRGTEAFF.

The rearrangement links TRBV4-3 to TRBJ2-2; 7 nucleotides match TRBD2. The V and J ends lost 0 bases and 1 base, in that order; junction bases with no gene match: 5. CDR1 and CDR2 (germline): LGHNA, YSLEER. The CDR3 has 17 residues. CDR3 DNA: TGCGCCAGCAGCCAAGATTACGAGCGGGAGAACACCGGGGAGCTGTTTTTT. The encoded protein is CASSQDYERENTGELFF.

CDR3 in amino acids: CASSSGLAGVWADTQYF. The CDR3, as DNA: TGTGCCAGCAGCTCAGGACTAGCGGGAGTGTGGGCAGATACGCAGTATTTT. The V call is TRBV5-6, the J call TRBJ2-3; the match to TRBD2 covers 13 bases. Germline CDR1 reads SGHDT; CDR2 reads YYEEEE. V was clipped by 3 bases and J by 4 bases; unmatched bases: 8. There are 17 residues in the CDR3.

The chain has TRBV18 and TRBJ1-1; D ambiguous. The CDR3 consists of 13 residues. Germline CDR1 is KGHSH and CDR2 is LQKENI. Trimming removed 5 bases from V and 0 bases from J, with 7 bases in between. The CDR3 sequence: CASSSSMNTEAFF. CDR3 nucleotide sequence: TGTGCCAGCTCATCTAGTATGAACACTGAAGCTTTCTTT.

The chain couples TRBV29-1 to TRBJ1-1, with 9 positions matching TRBD1. Per germline, CDR1 SQVTM and CDR2 ANQGSEA. The CDR3 sequence is 15 residues long. V was pared by 6 bases and J by 7 bases, with 15 bases of the junction left unmatched. The CDR3 DNA reads TGCAGCGTCAGGGTCCAAGGGACAGGGCTGGATGAAGCTTTCTTT. It codes for CSVRVQGTGLDEAFF.

This chain links TRBV7-3 with TRBJ2-7, with D uncertain. Trimming removed 8 bases from V and 4 bases from J, with 9 bases in between. In germline, CDR1 is SGHTA, CDR2 FQGTGA. The CDR3 has 11 amino acids. The CDR3 loop is CASVRRYEQYF. CDR3 DNA sequence: TGTGCCAGCGTCCGGCGGTACGAGCAGTACTTC.

The chain joins TRBV12-3 or TRBV12-4 to TRBJ2-5, with D unresolved. V gave up 3 bases and J gave up 3 bases, with 8 bases separating them. CDR3 size: 13 residues. This CDR3 is CASSFVFEETQYF. CDR3 DNA: TGTGCCAGCAGTTTTGTCTTCGAAGAGACCCAGTACTTC.

This clone turned up a few times. The J gene is TRBJ1-1, the V gene TRBV6-1; tentative D call: TRBD1 (6 bases). Between the trimmed V and J ends, which lost 1 base and 5 bases, there was a span of 11 bases. This CDR3 has 14 amino acids. Per germline, CDR1 MNHNS and CDR2 SASEGT. The CDR3 DNA reads TGTGCCAGCAGTGAAGATAACAGGGATACTGAAGCTTTCTTT. Protein product: CASSEDNRDTEAFF.

V gene TRBV27 combines with J gene TRBJ1-3; 8 nucleotides line up with TRBD1. This CDR3 is built from 14 residues. The V gene's germline CDR1 is MNHEY and CDR2 SMNVEV (reference sequence). V was pared by 6 bases and J by 3 bases, with 4 bases of the junction left unmatched. CDR3 in amino acids: CASSQTGVGNTIYF. Written as DNA, the CDR3 is TGTGCCAGCAGCCAGACAGGGGTTGGAAACACCATATATTTT.

The rearrangement joins TRBV11-3 to TRBJ2-3, with 10 bases lining up with TRBD1. CDR1 and CDR2 from the germline V gene are SGHNT and YENEEA. The CDR3 length is 15 residues. The V segment lost 5 bases and the J segment 2 bases; nucleotides outside the gene matches: 4. CDR3 in DNA: TGTGCCAGCAGCCCTCGACAGGGGGCCACAGATACGCAGTATTTT. Translated, it gives CASSPRQGATDTQYF.

This sequence joins TRBV27 and TRBJ2-1; D perhaps matches TRBD2 (5 bases). Germline CDR1 reads MNHEY; CDR2 reads SMNVEV (reference sequence). The CDR3 sequence is 14 residues long. V lost 7 bases and J lost 10, with 20 bases in between. CDR3 DNA: TGTGCCAGCAAAAATTACCAGAGCGGTCAAGAGCAGTTCTTC. This sequence encodes CASKNYQSGQEQFF.

The DNA of the CDR3 is TGTGCCAGCAGTTTATTGAACGGGGGAGGAGGTGAAGCTTTCTTT. The encoded protein is CASSLLNGGGGEAFF. This sequence joins TRBV28 and TRBJ1-1, with D tentatively TRBD1 (5 bases). This CDR3 is 15 amino acids long. Trimming took off 1 base at V and 7 bases at J, with 16 bases between the two ends. CDR1 and CDR2 from the germline V gene are MDHEN and SYDVKM.

The chain combines TRBV18 with TRBJ2-7, with 11 bases fitting TRBD2. This CDR3 has 17 residues. Trimming took 4 bases from V and 5 from J; bases not matched to a gene: 13. Germline V gene data show CDR1 as KGHSH and CDR2 as LQKENI. In DNA form, the CDR3 reads TGTGCCAGCTCACGACTTGCAACTAGCGGGAGCTTCAACGAGCAGTACTTC. Protein: CASSRLATSGSFNEQYF.

V usage is TRBV6-1 and J usage is TRBJ2-7; 8 bases are shared with TRBD1. Trimming cost V 3 bases and J 6 bases; bases outside gene matches: 7. The germline V gene encodes CDR1 MNHNS and CDR2 SASEGT. This CDR3 region has 14 residues. For the CDR3, the DNA is TGTGCCAGCAGTGACGGGCAGGGGGCTGGCGAGCAGTACTTC. Its protein is CASSDGQGAGEQYF.

This clone was observed a single time. This chain uses TRBV19 with TRBJ2-1, with D possibly being TRBD1 (5 bases). Germline V gene lookup returns CDR1 LNHDA and CDR2 SQIVND (reference sequence). The CDR3 sequence is 11 residues long. Trimming removed 9 bases at V and 3 bases at J, with 6 bases between. The CDR3 bases are TGTGCCAGCGGACACTACAATGAGCAGTTCTTC. It encodes CASGHYNEQFF.

This clone was observed once. V gene TRBV10-3 combines with J gene TRBJ1-4; tentatively, D is TRBD1 (6 bases). The CDR3 extends over 13 amino acids. Trimming stripped 6 bases from V and 6 bases from J, with 11 bases between. Per germline, CDR1 ENHRY and CDR2 SYGVKD. The CDR3 coding sequence is TGTGCCATCAGAGGAGCAGGGGATGAAAAACTGTTTTTT. Translation gives CAIRGAGDEKLFF.